This TCR beta chain was captured by sequencing in a study of blood T cell repertoires in COVID-19. Study as a whole: Researchers got acute and convalescent COVID-19 samples from the United States, Italy and Spain.

As processed by the authors: Reference gene primers were amplified, and this amplification served to estimate nucleated cell counts. Repertoires were generated with immunoSEQ multiplex PCR, while TCRdb's copy carries only in-frame clones and drops some. V and J calls and clone size are as listed in that table; D and trimming were resolved from the DNA. The sample consists of about 55,000 clones, around nine tenths of them appearing once. This CDR3 is 16 amino acids long. Trimming took 6 bases from V and 4 from J; bases not matched to a gene: 12. Looked up from germline, CDR1 is MGHDK and CDR2 is SYGVNS.

The receptor was isolated from a man in his sixties with active COVID-19. Material for sequencing was peripheral blood. The rearrangement uses TRBV25-1 and TRBJ2-1, with TRBD1 matching over 7 bases. CDR3 residues: CASRATGARKYNEQFF. The CDR3 DNA follows: TGTGCCAGCAGAGCTACAGGGGCGCGAAAATACAATGAGCAGTTCTTC.